These 31 T cell receptor beta chains were sequenced from one sample in a study of blood T cell repertoires in COVID-19. The assay was immunoSEQ multiplex PCR, and TCRdb's table has in-frame clones only and misses some. The sample consists of nearly 250,000 clones, 86% of them appearing once. Sequenced material: PBMCs or T cells enriched from blood (not recorded which). The receptors were gathered from a woman in her forties or fifties who had recovered from COVID-19.

The chain employs TRBV6-1 and TRBJ1-2; unclear D gene. CDR1 and CDR2 (germline): MNHNS, SASEGT. The CDR3 sequence is 15 residues long. Deletions cut 2 bases from V and 1 base from J, with 11 bases between. CDR3 residues: CASSEWLAVNYGYTF. The CDR3 DNA reads TGTGCCAGCAGTGAATGGTTGGCTGTTAACTATGGCTACACCTTC.

This sequence joins TRBV10-1 and TRBJ2-3; 9 bases map to TRBD1. Germline V gives CDR1 WNHNN, CDR2 SYGVQD (reference sequence). The CDR3 covers 14 residues. V lost 5 bases to trimming and J lost 5 bases; unmatched junction nucleotides: 5. The CDR3 nucleotides read TGCGCCAGCAGTACAGGGGGCGTAGGAGATACGCAGTATTTT. Translating it yields CASSTGGVGDTQYF.

The chain combines TRBV5-1 with TRBJ2-1; 8 bases map to TRBD2. This CDR3 has 15 residues. V lost 2 bases, J lost 4 bases, and 5 bases stayed unmatched. Looked up from germline, CDR1 is SGHRS and CDR2 is YFSETQ. The CDR3 DNA reads TGCGCCAGCAGCTTACTAGCGGCCTCTTACAATGAGCAGTTCTTC. Protein: CASSLLAASYNEQFF. Together with reference TRBV5-1 and TRBJ2-1, the CDR3 gives the full variable domain: KAGVTQTPRYLIKTRGQQVTLSCSPISGHRSVSWYQQTPGQGLQFLFEYFSETQRNKGNFPGRFSGRQFSNSRSEMNVSTLELGDSALYLCASSLLAASYNEQFFGPGTRLTVL.

This chain joins TRBV7-2 and TRBJ2-2, with TRBD1 as a possible D gene (5 bases). Germline V lookup: CDR1 SGHTA, CDR2 FQGNSA. Trimming took 3 bases from V and 4 from J, leaving 12 bases between them. The CDR3 covers 15 residues. CDR3 residues: CASSFWGMGTGELFF. In DNA form, the CDR3 reads TGTGCCAGCAGCTTTTGGGGCATGGGCACCGGGGAGCTGTTTTTT.

V usage is TRBV19 and J usage is TRBJ1-5, with D maybe TRBD1 (5 bases). The CDR3 length is 16 residues. Germline values: CDR1 LNHDA, CDR2 SQIVND (reference sequence). V lost 3 bases and J lost 0, with 12 bases in between. The CDR3: CASSIVGPRSNQPQHF. The DNA for the CDR3 is TGTGCCAGTAGTATCGTGGGGCCTCGTAGCAATCAGCCCCAGCATTTT.

This clone was counted only a few times. The gene calls are TRBV5-5 and TRBJ1-4; a weak D match, TRBD1 (6 bases). In germline, CDR1 is SGHKS, CDR2 YYEKEE (reference sequence). Trimming stripped 0 bases from V and 10 bases from J, with 13 bases between. The CDR3 covers 14 residues. CDR3 sequence: CASSLDGGPRKLFF. CDR3 in DNA: TGTGCCAGCAGCTTGGACGGGGGGCCCAGAAAACTGTTTTTT.

The rearrangement uses TRBV7-2 and TRBJ2-5; 10 bases map to TRBD2. J was trimmed by 3 bases and V by 5 bases; bases with no gene match: 12. Germline lookup yields CDR1 SGHTA and CDR2 FQGNSA. This CDR3 is 17 amino acids long. The CDR3, as DNA: TGTGCCAGCAGCCGGGCCCTCAGCGGGAGGGGAGAAGAGACCCAGTACTTC. This sequence encodes CASSRALSGRGEETQYF.

The V and J genes are TRBV30 and TRBJ1-2; D might be TRBD1 (5 bases). Trimming removed 4 bases from V and 7 bases from J, with 16 bases in between. This CDR3 region has 13 residues. From germline, CDR1 is GTSNPN and CDR2 SVGIG (reference sequence). The CDR3: CAWISPRAFGYTF. The CDR3 DNA follows: TGTGCCTGGATAAGCCCCAGGGCTTTTGGCTACACCTTC.

The chain couples TRBV10-2 to TRBJ2-7, with TRBD2 identical over 9 bases. Germline CDR1 reads WSHSY; CDR2 reads SAAADI. J gave up 6 bases and V 7 bases, and 4 bases lay outside the gene matches. This CDR3 has 12 residues. As DNA, the CDR3 is TGCGCCAGCATGGGGACTAGCTCCGAGCAGTACTTC. Translating it yields CASMGTSSEQYF.

The chain carries TRBV7-2 and TRBJ1-4; no clear D gene. Deletions cut 5 bases from V and 0 bases from J, with 13 bases between. CDR3 length: 16 amino acids. Germline assignment: CDR1 SGHTA and CDR2 FQGNSA. The CDR3 sequence: CASSRDPLATNEKLFF. For the CDR3, the DNA is TGTGCCAGCAGCCGGGATCCCCTTGCAACTAATGAAAAACTGTTTTTT.

CDR3 region: CASSELGQGSYEQYF. Here the CDR3 DNA reads TGTGCCAGCAGCGAACTAGGACAGGGATCCTACGAGCAGTACTTC. This chain uses TRBV6-2 or TRBV6-3 with TRBJ2-7; TRBD1 matches at 8 bases. The CDR3 runs to 15 residues. Germline CDR1 reads MNHEY; CDR2 reads SVGEGT. The trim removed 6 bases at V and 1 base at J, leaving 8 bases unmatched.

A few counts support this clone. The chain joins TRBV6-6 to TRBJ1-5; D remains ambiguous. CDR3 length: 15 amino acids. V lost 6 bases to trimming and J lost 0 bases, with 12 bases between them. CDR1 MNHNY and CDR2 SVGAGI come from the germline V gene (reference sequence). DNA for the CDR3: TGTGCCAGCAGCCCGGAACAGCCTAGCAATCAGCCCCAGCATTTT. Translating gives CASSPEQPSNQPQHF.

The CDR3 loop reads CASSQVRGVQEKLFF. The CDR3 bases are TGTGCCAGCAGCCAAGTCCGGGGTGTACAAGAAAAACTGTTTTTT. The chain joins TRBV14 to TRBJ1-4; D ambiguous. CDR3 size: 15 residues. V was shortened by 1 base and J by 8 bases, with 14 bases between the two germline ends. CDR1 and CDR2 (germline): SGHDN, FVKESK.

This chain joins TRBV5-1 and TRBJ1-2; unclear D gene. This CDR3 region has 13 residues. Per germline, CDR1 SGHRS and CDR2 YFSETQ. Trimming pared 0 bases from V and 3 bases from J, leaving 6 bases between. The CDR3 coding sequence is TGCGCCAGCAGCTTGGTAGCAGACTATGGCTACACCTTC. Amino acids: CASSLVADYGYTF.

About this clone: At the DNA level, this CDR3 is encoded by other sequences in the same sample as well. The chain has TRBV6-2 or TRBV6-3 and TRBJ1-5, with D possibly matching TRBD1 (6 bases). Deletions cut 6 bases from V and 3 bases from J, with 12 bases between. CDR3 size: 14 residues. Germline CDR1 is MNHEY and CDR2 is SVGEGT. The DNA of the CDR3 is TGTGCCAGCAGCCTGGGGGGGCCCAATCAGCCCCAGCATTTT. Its translation is CASSLGGPNQPQHF.

The chain carries TRBV18 and TRBJ1-1; TRBD1 aligns across 7 bases. There are 15 residues in the CDR3. Germline CDR1 KGHSH, CDR2 LQKENI. Unmatched junction bases numbered 8, after V lost 2 bases and J lost 5 bases. Here the CDR3 DNA reads TGTGCCAGCTCACCAATGCAGGGGGTGGAGACTGAAGCTTTCTTT. Translated, it gives CASSPMQGVETEAFF.

The chain combines TRBV9 with TRBJ2-5, with 12 bases fitting TRBD2. CDR1 is SGDLS and CDR2 is YYNGEE in the germline V gene. The CDR3 is made up of 16 amino acids. V lost 7 bases to trimming and J lost 5 bases; unmatched junction nucleotides: 12. This CDR3 is CASGRTSGTSGETQYF. As DNA, the CDR3 is TGTGCCAGCGGCCGGACTAGCGGGACGTCCGGGGAGACCCAGTACTTC.

The chain uses TRBV28 and TRBJ2-1, with 7 bases lining up with TRBD2. V trimming: 8 bases; J trimming: 7 bases; junction bases outside the gene matches: 5. This CDR3 is 12 amino acids long. Germline CDR1 and CDR2: MDHEN and SYDVKM. In DNA form, the CDR3 reads TGTGCCAGCGGGAGGGCATTAAATGAGCAGTTCTTC. Its protein product is CASGRALNEQFF.

V gene TRBV19 combines with J gene TRBJ1-1, with TRBD1 identical over 7 bases. There are 14 residues in the CDR3. V shed 4 bases and J 0 bases; nucleotides not matched to a gene: 2. Looked up from germline, CDR1 is LNHDA and CDR2 is SQIVND (reference sequence). In DNA form, the CDR3 reads TGTGCCAGTAGTAAACAGGGGCTGAACACTGAAGCTTTCTTT. Its translation: CASSKQGLNTEAFF.

This clone showed up just once. This chain uses TRBV27 with TRBJ2-5; the D gene is possibly TRBD1 (5 bases). V gave up 2 bases and J gave up 5 bases, with 12 bases separating them. This CDR3 contains 14 residues. The germline V gene has CDR1 MNHEY and CDR2 SMNVEV (reference sequence). CDR3: CASSLGAPVETQYF. For the CDR3, the DNA is TGTGCCAGCAGTTTAGGGGCGCCGGTGGAGACCCAGTACTTC.

The J gene is TRBJ2-3, the V gene TRBV6-2 or TRBV6-3; 7 nucleotides align to TRBD1. The germline CDR1 and CDR2 sequences are MNHEY and SVGEGT. Trimming removed 6 bases from V and 1 base from J; junction bases left unmatched: 4. CDR3 length equals 14 residues. The DNA for the CDR3 is TGTGCCAGCAGCCAGGGACAGCGCACAGATACGCAGTATTTT. It encodes CASSQGQRTDTQYF.

V gene TRBV30 combines with J gene TRBJ2-1, with 11 bases identical to TRBD2. The CDR3 is made up of 17 amino acids. V gave up 5 bases and J gave up 1 base; unmatched junction bases: 10. CDR1 is GTSNPN and CDR2 is SVGIG in the germline V gene (reference sequence). CDR3 amino acids: CAWGWKGTSGSYNEQFF. DNA for the CDR3: TGTGCCTGGGGGTGGAAAGGGACTAGCGGATCCTACAATGAGCAGTTCTTC.

The chain links TRBV12-3 or TRBV12-4 to TRBJ1-2; D is perhaps TRBD1 (5 bases). The CDR3 covers 13 residues. The V end lost 6 bases, the J end lost 4 bases, and 12 bases lay between the germline ends. The CDR3 nucleotides are TGTGCCAGCAGCCTGGACATTCGCTATGGCTACACCTTC. This gives the protein CASSLDIRYGYTF.

The genes are TRBV11-3 and TRBJ2-1; 9 bases map to TRBD1. CDR1 and CDR2 (germline): SGHNT, YENEEA. J lost 8 bases, V lost 1 base, and 6 bases had no gene match. This CDR3 contains 15 residues. CDR3 coding DNA: TGTGCCAGCAGCTTAGCCGGGACAGGGTCCGATGAGCAGTTCTTC. This translates into CASSLAGTGSDEQFF. Together with reference TRBV11-3 and TRBJ2-1, the CDR3 gives the full variable domain: EAGVVQSPRYKIIEKKQPVAFWCNPISGHNTLYWYLQNLGQGPELLIRYENEEAVDDSQLPKDRFSAERLKGVDSTLKIQPAELGDSAVYLCASSLAGTGSDEQFFGPGTRLTVL.

V gene TRBV11-2 combines with J gene TRBJ1-1; no firm D call. Germline V gives CDR1 SGHAT, CDR2 FQNNGV. This CDR3 comprises 15 residues. Trimming took off 2 bases at V and 1 base at J, with 11 bases between the two ends. CDR3 residues: CASSLIFSRNTEAFF. CDR3 DNA sequence: TGTGCCAGCAGCTTAATCTTTTCGAGGAACACTGAAGCTTTCTTT.

This clone was seen more than once but under ten times. The J gene is TRBJ1-5, the V gene TRBV4-1; TRBD1 might be the D (6 bases). Germline CDR1 and CDR2: MGHRA and YSYEKL. Trimming removed 2 bases from V and 4 bases from J, with 9 bases in between. CDR3 size: 14 residues. The CDR3 region is CASSQHTGNQPQHF. The CDR3 region has the DNA TGCGCCAGCAGCCAACACACAGGGAATCAGCCCCAGCATTTT.

The genes are TRBV27 and TRBJ1-5; 7 nucleotides match TRBD1. The germline gives CDR1 MNHEY, CDR2 SMNVEV (reference sequence). The CDR3 is 14 amino acids. With V trimmed by 5 bases and J by 6 bases, 7 bases remained unmatched. The CDR3 spells CASSTIQGLQPQHF. In DNA, the CDR3 is TGTGCCAGCAGTACGATACAGGGGCTTCAGCCCCAGCATTTT.

The rearrangement links TRBV18 to TRBJ2-7; D might be TRBD2 (6 bases). CDR3 length: 14 amino acids. CDR1 is KGHSH and CDR2 is LQKENI in the germline V gene. V shed 3 bases and J shed 0 bases, with 9 bases lying between them. The CDR3, as DNA: TGTGCCAGCTCACCGCCGACTAGCTCCTACGAGCAGTACTTC. Protein: CASSPPTSSYEQYF.

The CDR3 DNA follows: TGTGCCAGCAGCGTTTTCCGGGACAGGAGGAGAGAGACCCAGTACTTC. This translates into CASSVFRDRRRETQYF. This chain joins TRBV3-1 (or the pseudogene TRBV3-2) and TRBJ2-5; the match to TRBD1 covers 8 bases. Germline V gives CDR1 LGHDT, CDR2 YNNKEL (reference sequence). The CDR3 spans 16 residues. V lost 5 bases to trimming and J lost 4 bases; unmatched junction nucleotides: 12.

The chain joins TRBV15 to TRBJ1-4, with no clear D. Trimming pared 0 bases from V and 0 bases from J, leaving 8 bases between. Germline V gives CDR1 LNHNV, CDR2 YYDKDF (reference sequence). CDR3 size: 16 residues. In DNA, the CDR3 is TGTGCCACCAGCAGAGATCTTCAGGCAACTAATGAAAAACTGTTTTTT. Its translation is CATSRDLQATNEKLFF.

This chain links TRBV11-2 with TRBJ2-1; 8 bases are shared with TRBD2. With V trimmed by 3 bases and J by 5 bases, 3 bases remained unmatched. Germline-derived CDR1 and CDR2 are SGHAT and FQNNGV. The CDR3 has 14 residues. CDR3 loop: CASSFAGGDNEQFF. CDR3 DNA: TGTGCCAGCAGCTTCGCGGGGGGTGACAATGAGCAGTTCTTC.